Listed here are 11 T cell receptor beta chains from one sample, sequenced in a study of T cells after yellow fever vaccination (dated by TCRdb to about 2019). This sample's treatment or condition label indicates: live attenuated yellow fever vaccine strain. Library preparation used 5' RACE. Sequencing was carried out with an Illumina HiSeq 2500. In-frame beta chains were kept once TCRdb had trimmed the public reads at Q25 with fastp and called clones with MiXCR. Every entry covers one CDR3 protein and lists the most common genes and DNA from its rows. This sample is represented by approximately 550,000 distinct CDR3 sequences; 13% of them were singletons. The leading ten clones occupy over 12% of the sample. This specimen consisted of PBMCs, obtained on the day of the yellow fever booster vaccination. Receptors originate from a young man who received the YFV17D yellow fever vaccine.

The chain has TRBV21-1 and TRBJ2-6. TRBV21-1 has pseudogene status. CDR3 length: 18 amino acids. The CDR3 region has the DNA TGTGCCAACAGCAAAGAAGGCAGGCAAAACTCTGGGGCCAACGTCCTGACTTTC. Its translation: CANSKEGRQNSGANVLTF.

The chain has TRBV5-1 and TRBJ2-1; D is undetermined. This CDR3 comprises 13 residues. Per germline, CDR1 SGHRS and CDR2 YFSETQ. V was trimmed by 0 bases and J by 8 bases, leaving 9 bases between them. The CDR3 sequence: CASSLVGFDEQFF. The CDR3 DNA reads as TGCGCCAGCAGCTTGGTGGGTTTTGATGAGCAGTTCTTC.

In this sample, this clonotype turned up a few times. This sequence joins TRBV29-1 and TRBJ2-3; D remains ambiguous. The V end lost 0 bases, the J end lost 5 bases, and 6 bases lay between the germline ends. The CDR3 contains 12 residues. Germline values: CDR1 SQVTM, CDR2 ANQGSEA. CDR3 DNA: TGCAGCGTTGAAGATTCGAGAGATACGCAGTATTTT. Translating gives CSVEDSRDTQYF.

In this sample, this clonotype turned up a few times. The chain employs TRBV12-3 or TRBV12-4 and TRBJ2-5, with 7 bases matching TRBD2. This CDR3 has 13 residues. After removal of 6 bases from V and 2 bases from J, the junction contained 3 bases not matched to a gene. Here the CDR3 reads CASRGTTQETQYF. The DNA of the CDR3 is TGTGCCAGCAGAGGGACTACGCAAGAGACCCAGTACTTC.

The chain recombines TRBV24-1 with TRBJ2-3; 12 positions match TRBD2. Germline assignment: CDR1 KGHDR and CDR2 SFDVKD. V was clipped by 1 base and J by 3 bases; unmatched bases: 1. The CDR3 has 16 residues. The CDR3 reads CATSDFGLAGTDTQYF. DNA of the CDR3: TGTGCCACCAGTGATTTCGGACTAGCGGGGACAGATACGCAGTATTTT.

This clonotype was detected only a few times. The chain couples TRBV6-1 to TRBJ2-1, with 8 bases lining up with TRBD1. The CDR3 spans 15 residues. V lost 6 bases to trimming and J lost 2 bases; unmatched junction nucleotides: 6. Germline CDR1 and CDR2: MNHNS and SASEGT. DNA for the CDR3: TGTGCCAGCAGCCATACAGGGGGTACCTACAATGAGCAGTTCTTC. Amino acid sequence: CASSHTGGTYNEQFF.

J is TRBJ2-7 and V is TRBV7-2; D is ambiguous. CDR3 length: 14 amino acids. Looked up from germline, CDR1 is SGHTA and CDR2 is FQGNSA. The V end lost 2 bases, the J end lost 3 bases, and 11 bases lay between the germline ends. CDR3 amino acids: CASSLFTENYEQYF. In DNA form, the CDR3 reads TGTGCCAGCAGCTTATTTACAGAAAACTACGAGCAGTACTTC.

V gene TRBV7-6 combines with J gene TRBJ1-5; the D is unclear. The ends were cut back, 5 bases at V and 2 bases at J, with 13 bases in the middle. Germline assignment: CDR1 SGHVS and CDR2 FNYEAQ. CDR3 length: 15 residues. This CDR3 is CASSPEAGGNQPQHF. In DNA form, the CDR3 reads TGTGCCAGCAGCCCCGAAGCCGGAGGCAATCAGCCCCAGCATTTT.

The table lists this clonotype with a few counts. The genes are TRBV6-1 and TRBJ2-1; 14 nucleotides match TRBD2. The CDR3 is 18 amino acids. After removal of 5 bases from V and 5 bases from J, the junction contained 11 bases not matched to a gene. Germline loops: CDR1 MNHNS, CDR2 SASEGT. The CDR3 sequence is CASSPRLAGGEKDNEQFF. The CDR3 coding sequence is TGTGCCAGCAGTCCTAGACTAGCGGGAGGGGAAAAGGACAATGAGCAGTTCTTC.

This chain links TRBV6-5 with TRBJ2-7, with a tentative D call TRBD1 (6 bases). V gave up 2 bases and J gave up 0 bases, with 11 bases separating them. Germline values: CDR1 MNHEY, CDR2 SVGAGI. This CDR3 is 15 amino acids long. The CDR3 region has the DNA TGTGCCAGCAGTTACCGGGGACAAAGCTCCTACGAGCAGTACTTC. It specifies CASSYRGQSSYEQYF.

This clonotype was observed a handful of times. This chain links TRBV18 with TRBJ2-1; 11 bases fit TRBD2. Germline CDR1 reads KGHSH; CDR2 reads LQKENI. The trim removed 1 base at V and 8 bases at J, leaving 4 bases unmatched. The CDR3 has 15 residues. CDR3 DNA sequence: TGTGCCAGCTCACCACTCACTAGCGGGAGCGATGAGCAGTTCTTC. Translated: CASSPLTSGSDEQFF.